This is a list of T cell receptor beta chains from one sample in a study of blood T cell repertoires in COVID-19. Profiled with immunoSEQ multiplex PCR; TCRdb holds only in-frame clones, not every one. The sample has 200,000 to 300,000 clones, 70% to 90% seen once. Sequenced material: peripheral blood. The receptors originated from a man at least 80 years old with acute or convalescent COVID-19. Both conserved end residues are part of each CDR3. Fields, in order: D gene, J gene, clone size, V gene, CDR3 protein, CDR3 DNA. The D gene is left open where the match is weak. Clone size is not always given. Where it is, it says once, few, many or a class for expanded clones.

TRBD1 | TRBJ2-2 | NA | TRBV19 | CASTPDRGRNGELFF | TGTGCCAGTACCCCGGACAGGGGGCGTAACGGGGAGCTGTTTTTT
TRBD2 | TRBJ2-1 | NA | TRBV10-2 | CASNRLAGDEQFF | TGCGCCAGCAACCGACTAGCGGGGGATGAGCAGTTCTTC
TRBD1 | TRBJ2-7 | NA | TRBV28 | CASRGTGSLEQYF | TGTGCCAGCCGTGGGACAGGGTCGTTGGAGCAGTACTTC
NA | TRBJ1-1 | NA | TRBV28 | CASSLRQLAEAFF | TGTGCCAGCAGTTTACGGCAGCTTGCGGAGGCTTTCTTT
NA | TRBJ1-4 | once | TRBV19 | CASRSGSNEKLFF | TGTGCCAGTAGGAGCGGCAGCAATGAAAAACTGTTTTTT
NA | TRBJ1-5 | NA | TRBV19 | CASSTERRGNQPQHF | TGTGCCAGTAGCACAGAGCGAAGGGGGAATCAGCCCCAGCATTTT
TRBD1 | TRBJ1-5 | NA | TRBV18 | CASSLGTAYDQPQHF | TGTGCCAGCTCACTGGGGACAGCTTATGATCAGCCCCAGCATTTT
NA | TRBJ1-2 | NA | TRBV7-2 | CASSLVLDGYTF | TGTGCCAGCAGCTTAGTTCTAGACGGCTACACCTTC
NA | TRBJ2-7 | NA | TRBV2 | CATSGRLEREQYF | TGTGCCACCTCCGGGAGACTCGAGCGCGAGCAGTACTTC
TRBD2 | TRBJ2-5 | NA | TRBV5-1 | CASSLGGGETQYF | TGCGCCAGCAGCTTGGGGGGAGGGGAGACCCAGTACTTC
NA | TRBJ2-3 | NA | TRBV5-4 | CASSFDSTTDTQYF | TGTGCCAGCAGCTTCGACTCCACCACAGATACGCAGTATTTT
TRBD1 | TRBJ2-2 | NA | TRBV5-8 | CASSSGTGILNTGELFF | TGTGCCAGCAGCTCCGGGACAGGAATTTTGAACACCGGGGAGCTGTTTTTT
NA | TRBJ2-5 | NA | TRBV15 | CATSRDILETQYF | TGTGCCACCAGCAGAGATATATTGGAGACCCAGTACTTC
NA | TRBJ2-1 | NA | TRBV11-1 | CASSLYRYEQFF | TGTGCCAGCAGCTTATATCGGTATGAGCAGTTCTTC
TRBD1 | TRBJ1-1 | NA | TRBV18 | CASSPMDRGGSAFF | TGTGCCAGCTCACCGATGGACAGGGGAGGATCAGCTTTCTTT
NA | TRBJ2-1 | NA | TRBV4-2 | CASSQGTANSYNEQFF | TGTGCCAGCAGCCAAGGGACAGCAAACTCCTACAATGAGCAGTTCTTC
NA | TRBJ2-7 | NA | TRBV7-9 | CASSHRSDKTYEQYF | TGTGCCAGCAGCCATAGATCGGACAAGACCTACGAGCAGTACTTC
TRBD2 | TRBJ2-7 | few | TRBV27 | CASSSYWTSAYEQYF | TGTGCCAGCAGTTCGTATTGGACTAGCGCCTACGAGCAGTACTTC
TRBD1 | TRBJ1-1 | NA | TRBV7-9 | CASSFVTGGTEAFF | TGTGCCAGCAGCTTTGTGACAGGGGGCACTGAAGCTTTCTTT
TRBD2 | TRBJ2-2 | NA | TRBV7-2 | CASRSGGDAGELFF | TGTGCCAGCAGGTCCGGGGGGGACGCCGGGGAGCTGTTTTTT
TRBD1 | TRBJ2-1 | NA | TRBV12-5 | CASGPGQGGNEQFF | TGTGCTAGTGGTCCAGGACAGGGAGGCAATGAGCAGTTCTTC
NA | TRBJ1-3 | NA | TRBV2 | CASSGRQASSGNTIYF | TGTGCCAGCAGTGGTAGACAAGCCTCCTCTGGAAACACCATATATTTT
TRBD2 | TRBJ2-5 | NA | TRBV7-9 | CASSLGSSGGQETQYF | TGTGCCAGCAGCTTAGGGAGTAGCGGGGGGCAAGAGACCCAGTACTTC
TRBD1 | TRBJ2-6 | NA | TRBV6-4 | CASKESGTGIIGANVLTF | TGTGCCAGCAAAGAATCCGGGACAGGCATTATTGGGGCCAACGTCCTGACTTTC
NA | TRBJ1-1 | NA | TRBV6-6 | CASSYSRNTEAFF | TGTGCCAGCAGTTACTCTAGGAACACTGAAGCTTTCTTT
TRBD2 | TRBJ2-1 | NA | TRBV5-1 | CASSSQGGTIYNEQFF | TGCGCCAGCAGCTCCCAGGGTGGGACTATTTACAATGAGCAGTTCTTC
TRBD1 | TRBJ1-5 | NA | TRBV6-6 | CASSPNGQGKRRNQPQHF | TGTGCCAGCAGTCCGAACGGACAGGGGAAACGGCGGAATCAGCCCCAGCATTTT
TRBD2 | TRBJ2-1 | once | TRBV7-2 | CASSRTSGSPRYNEQFF | TGTGCCAGCAGCCGGACTAGCGGGAGCCCACGATACAATGAGCAGTTCTTC
NA | TRBJ1-2 | NA | TRBV2 | CASSEQGRYGYTF | TGTGCCAGCAGTGAACAGGGCCGCTATGGCTACACCTTC
NA | TRBJ2-7 | NA | TRBV20-1 | CSAGQFVEQYF | TGCAGTGCCGGACAGTTCGTAGAGCAGTACTTC
TRBD2 | TRBJ2-7 | NA | TRBV27 | CASSLRRGTSGRASYEQYF | TGTGCCAGCAGTTTAAGGCGCGGGACTAGCGGGAGAGCCTCCTACGAGCAGTACTTC
NA | TRBJ1-5 | NA | TRBV19 | CASSIGDQPQHF | TGTGCCAGTAGTATCGGGGATCAGCCCCAGCATTTT
NA | TRBJ2-7 | NA | TRBV2 | CASSGGRPPVSYEQYF | TGTGCCAGCAGTGGGGGCAGGCCGCCCGTGTCCTACGAGCAGTACTTC
NA | TRBJ2-1 | NA | TRBV7-3 | CASSSAGTPYNEQFF | TGTGCCAGCAGCTCTGCCGGGACTCCGTACAATGAGCAGTTCTTC
NA | TRBJ1-6 | NA | TRBV4-2 | CASSPGWLNSPLHF | TGTGCCAGCAGCCCCGGGTGGCTTAATTCACCCCTCCACTTT
TRBD2 | TRBJ2-3 | once | TRBV7-2 | CASSLGLAGGTDTQYF | TGTGCCAGCAGCTTAGGGCTAGCGGGAGGGACAGATACGCAGTATTTT
TRBD1 | TRBJ1-2 | NA | TRBV6-4 | CASSETGGLGGYTF | TGTGCCAGCAGTGAAACAGGGGGCTTAGGTGGCTACACCTTC
NA | TRBJ2-1 | NA | TRBV6-5 | CASSQGFEQFF | TGTGCCAGCAGCCAGGGGTTTGAGCAGTTCTTC
NA | TRBJ2-2 | once | TRBV7-2 | CASSFQGGNTGELFF | TGTGCCAGCAGCTTTCAGGGGGGGAACACCGGGGAGCTGTTTTTT
TRBD2 | TRBJ2-1 | NA | TRBV7-3 | CASSSLAGGPSSYNEQFF | TGTGCCAGCAGCTCGCTAGCGGGGGGACCCAGCTCCTACAATGAGCAGTTCTTC
NA | TRBJ1-2 | NA | TRBV28 | CASSEAPEGAGGYTF | TGTGCCAGCAGCGAAGCCCCCGAAGGGGCTGGTGGCTACACCTTC
TRBD1 | TRBJ1-2 | NA | TRBV11-2 | CASSWGQGANYGYTF | TGTGCCAGCAGCTGGGGACAGGGGGCTAACTATGGCTACACCTTC
NA | TRBJ1-4 | once | TRBV10-3 | CAISEFQGTNEKLFF | TGTGCCATCAGTGAGTTTCAGGGGACTAATGAAAAACTGTTTTTT
NA | TRBJ1-1 | NA | TRBV5-8 | CASSLDTLNTEAFF | TGTGCCAGCAGCTTGGACACCCTGAACACTGAAGCTTTCTTT
TRBD1 | TRBJ2-6 | NA | TRBV6-6 | CASSPGTGGKAGANVLTF | TGTGCCAGCAGTCCCGGGACAGGGGGTAAAGCTGGGGCCAACGTCCTGACTTTC
NA | TRBJ2-6 | NA | TRBV7-3 | CASSLIGGGSSGANVLTF | TGTGCCAGCAGCTTAATTGGGGGAGGTTCGTCTGGGGCCAACGTCCTGACTTTC